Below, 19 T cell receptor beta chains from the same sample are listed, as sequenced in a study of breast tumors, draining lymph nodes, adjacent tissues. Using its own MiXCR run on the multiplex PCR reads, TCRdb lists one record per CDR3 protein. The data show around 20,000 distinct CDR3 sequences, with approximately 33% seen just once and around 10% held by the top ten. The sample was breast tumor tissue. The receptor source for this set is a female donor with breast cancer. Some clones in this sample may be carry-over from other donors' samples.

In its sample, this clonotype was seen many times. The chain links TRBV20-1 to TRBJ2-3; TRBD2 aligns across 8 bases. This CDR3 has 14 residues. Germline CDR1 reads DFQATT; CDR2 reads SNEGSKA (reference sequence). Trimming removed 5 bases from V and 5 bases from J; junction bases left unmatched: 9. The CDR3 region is CSAAIGRAKDTQYF. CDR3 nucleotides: TGCAGTGCTGCTATCGGGAGGGCCAAAGATACGCAGTATTTT.

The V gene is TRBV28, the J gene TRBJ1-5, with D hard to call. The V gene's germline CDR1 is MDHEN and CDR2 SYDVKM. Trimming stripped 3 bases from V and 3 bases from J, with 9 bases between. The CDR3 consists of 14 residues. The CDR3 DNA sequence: TGTGCCAGCAGTTTGCGGGAGGACAATCAGCCCCAGCATTTT. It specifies CASSLREDNQPQHF.

The CDR3: CASINLEGGAGRIGTEAFF. As DNA, the CDR3 is TGTGCCAGCATCAATTTGGAGGGGGGGGCGGGCCGGATAGGCACTGAAGCTTTCTTT. J is TRBJ1-1 and V is TRBV7-2; D perhaps matches TRBD1 (6 bases). The CDR3 covers 19 residues. V was cut by 7 bases and J by 4 bases, with 31 bases left in between. From germline, CDR1 is SGHTA and CDR2 FQGNSA.

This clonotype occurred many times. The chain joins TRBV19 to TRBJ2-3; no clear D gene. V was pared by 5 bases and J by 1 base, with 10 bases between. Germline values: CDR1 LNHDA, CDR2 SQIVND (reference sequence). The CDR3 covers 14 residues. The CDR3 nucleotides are TGTGCCAGTAGTCAAAGTTCTGGCACAGATACGCAGTATTTT. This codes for CASSQSSGTDTQYF.

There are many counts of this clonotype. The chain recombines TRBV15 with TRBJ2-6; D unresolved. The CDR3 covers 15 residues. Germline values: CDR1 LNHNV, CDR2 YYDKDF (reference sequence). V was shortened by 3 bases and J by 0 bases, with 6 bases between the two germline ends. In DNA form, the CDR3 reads TGTGCCACCAGCAGCGACGGCTCTGGGGCCAACGTCCTGACTTTC. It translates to CATSSDGSGANVLTF.

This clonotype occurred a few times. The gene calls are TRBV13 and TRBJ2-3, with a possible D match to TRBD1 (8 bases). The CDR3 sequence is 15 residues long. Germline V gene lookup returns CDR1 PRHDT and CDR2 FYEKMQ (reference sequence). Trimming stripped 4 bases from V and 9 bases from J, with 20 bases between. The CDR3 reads CASSSFRTGTTTQYF. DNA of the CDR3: TGTGCCAGCAGCTCATTTCGGACAGGGACTACAACGCAGTATTTT.

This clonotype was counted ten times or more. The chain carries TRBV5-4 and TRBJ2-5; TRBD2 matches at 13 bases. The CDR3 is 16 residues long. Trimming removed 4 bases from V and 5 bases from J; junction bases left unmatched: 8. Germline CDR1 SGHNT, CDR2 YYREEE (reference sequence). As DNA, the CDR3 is TGTGCCAGCAGCGCCGGACTAGCGGGAGTTCGGGAGACCCAGTACTTC. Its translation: CASSAGLAGVRETQYF.

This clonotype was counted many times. The CDR3: CASSKTSGSYEQYF. CDR3 in DNA: TGTGCCAGCAGTAAAACTAGCGGGAGTTACGAGCAGTACTTC. The chain employs TRBV27 and TRBJ2-7, with TRBD2 matching 11 bases. Per the germline V gene, CDR1 is MNHEY and CDR2 is SMNVEV (reference sequence). V was pared by 5 bases and J by 4 bases, with 4 bases of the junction left unmatched. CDR3 length: 14 residues.

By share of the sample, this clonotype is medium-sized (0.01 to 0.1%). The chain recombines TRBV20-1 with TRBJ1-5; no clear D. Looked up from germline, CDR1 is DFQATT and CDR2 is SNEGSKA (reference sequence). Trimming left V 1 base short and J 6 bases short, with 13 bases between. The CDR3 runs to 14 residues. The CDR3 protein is CSARGREIRQPQHF. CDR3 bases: TGCAGTGCTAGAGGCCGGGAAATTCGTCAGCCCCAGCATTTT.

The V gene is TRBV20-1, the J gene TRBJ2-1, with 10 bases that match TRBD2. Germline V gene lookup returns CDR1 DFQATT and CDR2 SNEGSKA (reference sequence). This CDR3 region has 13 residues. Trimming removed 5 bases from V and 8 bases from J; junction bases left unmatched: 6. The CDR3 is CSAPTSGFDEQFF. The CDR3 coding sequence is TGCAGTGCTCCGACTAGCGGGTTCGATGAGCAGTTCTTC.

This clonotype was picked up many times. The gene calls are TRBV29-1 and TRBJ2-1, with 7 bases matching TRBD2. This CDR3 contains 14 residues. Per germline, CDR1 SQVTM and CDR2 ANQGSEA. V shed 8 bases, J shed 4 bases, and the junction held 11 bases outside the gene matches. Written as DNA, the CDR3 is TGCAGCATCCGGGAGGTTAGCAGATACAATGAGCAGTTCTTC. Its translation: CSIREVSRYNEQFF.

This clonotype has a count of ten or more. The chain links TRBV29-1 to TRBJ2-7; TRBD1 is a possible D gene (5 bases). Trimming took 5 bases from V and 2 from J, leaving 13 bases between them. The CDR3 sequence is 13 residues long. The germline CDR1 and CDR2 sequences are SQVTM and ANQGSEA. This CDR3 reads CSVLDTAAYEQYF. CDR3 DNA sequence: TGCAGCGTTTTGGACACGGCCGCCTACGAGCAGTACTTC.

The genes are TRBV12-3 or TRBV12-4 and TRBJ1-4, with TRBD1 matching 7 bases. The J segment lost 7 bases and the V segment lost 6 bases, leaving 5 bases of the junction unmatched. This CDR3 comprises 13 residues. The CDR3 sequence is CASSRRQGEKLFF. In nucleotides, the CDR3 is TGTGCCAGCAGCCGACGACAGGGTGAAAAACTGTTTTTT.

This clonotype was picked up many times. The CDR3 region is CASSVEGEGELFF. The CDR3 nucleotides are TGTGCCAGCAGCGTAGAAGGGGAAGGGGAGCTGTTTTTT. The chain links TRBV9 to TRBJ2-2; tentatively, D is TRBD1 (5 bases). The CDR3 runs 13 residues. CDR1 SGDLS and CDR2 YYNGEE come from the germline V gene. Trimming took 0 bases from V and 8 from J, leaving 8 bases between them.

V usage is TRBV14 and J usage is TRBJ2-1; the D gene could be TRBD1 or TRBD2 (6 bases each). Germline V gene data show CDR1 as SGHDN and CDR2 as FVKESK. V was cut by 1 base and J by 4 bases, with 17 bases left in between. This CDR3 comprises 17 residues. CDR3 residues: CASSQVPRRGNYNEQFF. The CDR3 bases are TGTGCCAGCAGCCAAGTCCCCAGGAGGGGGAATTACAATGAGCAGTTCTTC.

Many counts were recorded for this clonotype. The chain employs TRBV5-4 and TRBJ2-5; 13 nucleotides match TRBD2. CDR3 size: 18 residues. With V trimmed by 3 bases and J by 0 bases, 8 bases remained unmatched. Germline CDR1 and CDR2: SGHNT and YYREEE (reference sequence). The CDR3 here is CASSSGLAGARYQETQYF. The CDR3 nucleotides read TGTGCCAGCAGCTCCGGACTAGCGGGAGCTCGGTACCAAGAGACCCAGTACTTC.

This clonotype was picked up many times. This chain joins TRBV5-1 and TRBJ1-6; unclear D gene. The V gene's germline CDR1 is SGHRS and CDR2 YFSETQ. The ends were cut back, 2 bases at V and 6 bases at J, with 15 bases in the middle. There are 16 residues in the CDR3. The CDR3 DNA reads TGCGCCAGCAGCTTAGCGGGGTCGGCTCCTAATTCACCCCTCCACTTT. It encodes CASSLAGSAPNSPLHF. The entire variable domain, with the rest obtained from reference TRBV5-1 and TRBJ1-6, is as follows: KAGVTQTPRYLIKTRGQQVTLSCSPISGHRSVSWYQQTPGQGLQFLFEYFSETQRNKGNFPGRFSGRQFSNSRSEMNVSTLELGDSALYLCASSLAGSAPNSPLHFGNGTRLTVT.

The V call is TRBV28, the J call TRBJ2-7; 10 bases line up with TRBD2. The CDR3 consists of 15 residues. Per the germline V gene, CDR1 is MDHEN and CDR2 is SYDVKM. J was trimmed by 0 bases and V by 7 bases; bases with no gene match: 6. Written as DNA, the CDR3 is TGTGCCAGCACTTGGACTAGCGGAGGCTCCTACGAGCAGTACTTC. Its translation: CASTWTSGGSYEQYF.

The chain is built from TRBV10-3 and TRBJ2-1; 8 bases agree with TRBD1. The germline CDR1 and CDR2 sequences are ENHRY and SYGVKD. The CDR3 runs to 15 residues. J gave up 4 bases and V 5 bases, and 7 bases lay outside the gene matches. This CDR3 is CAISTTGGSYNEQFF. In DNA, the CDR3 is TGTGCCATCAGTACTACAGGGGGTTCGTACAATGAGCAGTTCTTC.